This T cell receptor beta chain was obtained from a study of regulatory T cells in long-lasting Graves disease. This clonotype was seen many times. Its antigen is not known. Investigators prepared the TCR beta libraries by applying iRepertoire HTBI primers and Arm-PCR of CDR3 regions. MiXCR was run by TCRdb on the multiplex PCR reads, yielding one entry per CDR3 protein. The sample has almost 350,000 distinct CDR3 sequences, about 19% seen once. Notes on the study in general: Persistent patients shared under 3,000 public clonotypes among themselves. Newly diagnosed patients shared fewer, at roughly 1,000.

V lost 4 bases, J lost 1 base, and 10 bases lay in between. This CDR3 has 14 amino acids. The time point: persistent/refractory GD, antithyroid drugs over 5 years with positive TRAb. Scientists built the TCR library using RNA that was extracted from PBMCs. This TCR was sampled from a female donor with Graves disease. The chain joins TRBV12-3 or TRBV12-4 to TRBJ1-1; weak D call: TRBD1 (6 bases). The sample consisted of peripheral blood mononuclear cells (PBMCs), taken when the disease was refractory, from a patient treated with antithyroid drugs. The CDR3 sequence: CASSSRGRNTEAFF. DNA for the CDR3: TGTGCCAGCAGTTCCAGGGGTCGGAACACTGAAGCTTTCTTT.